This T cell receptor (beta chain) stems from a study of shared clonotypes between healthy human individuals. All donors were Caucasian adults living in Nashville, Tennessee. CDR1 and CDR2 from the germline V gene are SGHTS and YDEGEE. This CDR3 is built from 14 residues. About this clone: This may be a read error, as it is one base from a much larger clone.

Libraries were prepared by immunoSEQ multiplex PCR; TCRdb keeps only in-frame clonotypes and omits some of them. The data show approximately 980,000 clones, more than 75% seen once. This TCR derives from a man aged 18-30 years in good health. This chain links TRBV5-8 with TRBJ1-6; D unresolved. Sequenced material: memory CD4+ T cells sorted from blood. Subset specified: CD45RA-negative fraction. The CDR3 sequence is CVSSLMVGNSPLHF. The CDR3 DNA reads TGTGTCAGCAGCTTGATGGTGGGCAATTCACCCCTCCACTTT.